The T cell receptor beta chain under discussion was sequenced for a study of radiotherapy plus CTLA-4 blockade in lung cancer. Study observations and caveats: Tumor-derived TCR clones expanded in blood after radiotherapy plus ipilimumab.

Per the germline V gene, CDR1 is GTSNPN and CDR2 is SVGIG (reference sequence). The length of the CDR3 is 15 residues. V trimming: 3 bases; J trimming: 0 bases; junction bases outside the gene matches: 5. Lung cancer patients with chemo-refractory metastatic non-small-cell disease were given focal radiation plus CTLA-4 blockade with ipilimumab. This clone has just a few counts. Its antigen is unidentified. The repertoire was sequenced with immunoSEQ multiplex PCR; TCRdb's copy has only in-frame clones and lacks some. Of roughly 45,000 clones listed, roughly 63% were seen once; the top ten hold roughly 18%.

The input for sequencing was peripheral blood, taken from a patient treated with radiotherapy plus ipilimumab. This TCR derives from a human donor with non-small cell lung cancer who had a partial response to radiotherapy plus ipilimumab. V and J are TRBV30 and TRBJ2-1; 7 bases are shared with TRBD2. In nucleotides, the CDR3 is TGTGCCTGGAGAGAAAGCGGGATCTCCTACAATGAGCAGTTCTTC. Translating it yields CAWRESGISYNEQFF.